The rows below give T cell receptor beta chains drawn from one sample of a study of cytomegalovirus exposure and HLA in healthy donors. Some clones are missing from TCRdb's copy, which holds only in-frame ones; the method was immunoSEQ multiplex PCR. The data show some 150,000 clones, approximately 75% seen once. Specimen: PBMCs. The receptors derive from a man aged 25-45 years in good health and CMV-seropositive. The CDR3 runs from the conserved cysteine through the conserved F or W. The D gene is left open where the match is weak. Rows give clone size only sometimes, using once, few, many, or a class for an expanded clone.

>.|TRBV2|TRBD1|TRBJ2-1
CASRRDRGPYEQFF
TGTGCCAGCAGGAGGGACAGGGGGCCCTATGAGCAGTTCTTC
>.|TRBV9|.|TRBJ2-5
CASSVAVEETQYF
TGTGCCAGCAGCGTAGCGGTCGAAGAGACCCAGTACTTC
>.|TRBV7-9|.|TRBJ2-7
CASSLAQSYEQYF
TGTGCCAGCAGCTTAGCCCAGTCCTACGAGCAGTACTTC
>.|TRBV7-3|.|TRBJ2-1
CDSSLGVGRNNEQFF
TGTGACAGCAGCTTAGGGGTGGGGCGGAACAATGAGCAGTTCTTC
>.|TRBV16|.|TRBJ1-5
CASSQSHSGNQPQHF
TGTGCCAGCAGCCAATCACACAGCGGGAATCAGCCCCAGCATTTT
>.|TRBV4-2|.|TRBJ2-7
CASSQEFSQPSSYEQYF
TGTGCCAGCAGCCAAGAATTTTCACAGCCAAGCTCCTACGAGCAGTACTTC
>few|TRBV1|.|TRBJ2-7
CTSLSANSYEQYF
TGCACCAGCCTCTCCGCGAATTCCTACGAGCAGTACTTC
>few|TRBV6-5|TRBD1|TRBJ1-6
CASSYPGTGVGAPLHF
TGTGCCAGCAGTTATCCCGGGACAGGGGTTGGGGCCCCCCTCCACTTT
>.|TRBV25-1|.|TRBJ1-1
CASSDGVQDGAFF
TGTGCCAGCAGTGACGGGGTGCAGGATGGGGCTTTCTTT
>.|TRBV7-9|.|TRBJ2-3
CASSPADTQYF
TGTGCCAGCAGCCCCGCGGATACGCAGTATTTT
>.|TRBV7-3|TRBD1|TRBJ2-7
CASSLTETGIYEQYF
TGTGCCAGCAGCTTAACGGAGACAGGGATCTACGAGCAGTACTTC
>.|TRBV9|.|TRBJ2-1
CASSNSPVEQFF
TGTGCCAGCAGCAACTCCCCGGTGGAGCAGTTCTTC
>.|TRBV12-5|TRBD1|TRBJ2-5
CASGFGTAKYQETQYF
TGTGCTAGTGGCTTTGGGACAGCCAAATATCAAGAGACCCAGTACTTC
>few|TRBV15|TRBD1|TRBJ2-7
CATSRPRQGGEQYF
TGTGCCACCAGCCGACCCCGACAGGGTGGAGAGCAGTACTTC
>.|TRBV5-1|TRBD2|TRBJ2-2
CASSLTGGGENTGELFF
TGCGCCAGCAGCTTGACTGGCGGGGGGGAAAACACCGGGGAGCTGTTTTTT
>.|TRBV18|.|TRBJ2-1
CASSGVDSNEQFF
TGTGCCAGCTCAGGTGTCGACAGCAATGAGCAGTTCTTC
>.|TRBV2|TRBD2|TRBJ2-1
CASRATSGGAGEQFF
TGTGCCAGCAGGGCTACTAGCGGGGGGGCCGGTGAGCAGTTCTTC
>.|TRBV12-5|TRBD1|TRBJ2-1
CAVGTGEDNEQFF
TGTGCCGTCGGGACAGGGGAGGACAATGAGCAGTTCTTC
>.|TRBV6-1|TRBD1|TRBJ2-2
CASSRTGNTGELFF
TGTGCCAGCAGTCGGACAGGGAACACCGGGGAGCTGTTTTTT
>.|TRBV19|TRBD1|TRBJ1-4
CASTTGTGRHDNEKLFF
TGTGCCAGTACCACGGGGACAGGGAGACATGATAATGAAAAACTGTTTTTT
>.|TRBV28|TRBD1|TRBJ1-1
CASIGDRMNTEAFF
TGTGCCAGCATAGGGGACAGGATGAACACTGAAGCTTTCTTT
>few|TRBV6-4|.|TRBJ1-4
CASSAGAHTNEKLFF
TGTGCCAGCAGTGCTGGGGCCCATACTAATGAAAAACTGTTTTTT
>.|TRBV4-1|.|TRBJ2-7
CASSQDWRRAPYEQYF
TGCGCCAGCAGCCAAGATTGGCGCAGGGCCCCCTACGAGCAGTACTTC
>few|TRBV6-5|.|TRBJ1-2
CASTPDRSYGYTF
TGTGCCAGCACCCCCGACAGGTCGTATGGCTACACCTTC
>.|TRBV12-5|TRBD1|TRBJ1-2
CASGPSRGHYGYTF
TGTGCTAGTGGGCCTAGCAGGGGGCACTATGGCTACACCTTC
>.|TRBV7-3|TRBD1|TRBJ1-6
CASSPTGGDNSPLHF
TGTGCCAGCAGCCCTACAGGGGGCGATAATTCACCCCTCCACTTT
>.|TRBV6-6|TRBD1|TRBJ2-7
CASTDRGPYEQYF
TGTGCCAGTACGGACAGGGGACCTTACGAGCAGTACTTC
>once|TRBV4-1|.|TRBJ2-7
CASSQVWTVSYEQYF
TGCGCCAGCAGCCAAGTGTGGACAGTCTCCTACGAGCAGTACTTC
>.|TRBV5-1|.|TRBJ2-1
CASSLTGNQAEQFF
TGCGCCAGCAGCTTAACAGGGAACCAGGCTGAGCAGTTCTTC
>.|TRBV5-6|TRBD1|TRBJ2-7
CASSTRGLLDEQYF
TGTGCCAGCAGCACCAGGGGGTTGTTAGACGAGCAGTACTTC
>.|TRBV7-9|.|TRBJ2-3
CASREGSSTDTQYF
TGTGCCAGCAGGGAGGGGTCTAGCACAGATACGCAGTATTTT
>.|TRBV7-2|TRBD1|TRBJ1-2
CASSLGTGDFYGYTF
TGTGCCAGCAGCTTAGGAACAGGGGACTTCTATGGCTACACCTTC
>.|TRBV5-1|TRBD2|TRBJ2-5
CASSLGTSNQETQYF
TGCGCCAGCAGCTTGGGGACTAGCAATCAAGAGACCCAGTACTTC
>.|TRBV5-6|TRBD1|TRBJ1-5
CASSSDRVDQPQHF
TGTGCCAGCAGCTCGGACAGGGTCGATCAGCCCCAGCATTTT
>once|TRBV2|TRBD1|TRBJ1-6
CASSPTTSRGRSPLHF
TGTGCCAGCAGCCCCACTACCTCCAGGGGGCGTTCACCCCTCCACTTT
>.|TRBV7-9|.|TRBJ2-5
CASRPRTVQETQYF
TGTGCCAGCAGACCACGGACAGTTCAAGAGACCCAGTACTTC
>.|TRBV5-1|TRBD1|TRBJ2-1
CASSPRDSYNEQFF
TGCGCCAGCAGCCCGAGGGACAGTTACAATGAGCAGTTCTTC
>.|TRBV7-7|.|TRBJ2-5
CASSTPSGGGTQYF
TGTGCCAGCAGCACCCCGTCCGGTGGCGGGACCCAGTACTTC
>.|TRBV27|.|TRBJ1-5
CASSLQGSNQPQHF
TGTGCCAGCAGTTTACAGGGGAGCAATCAGCCCCAGCATTTT
>.|TRBV4-1|TRBD1|TRBJ1-1
CASSQWTGNTEAFF
TGCGCCAGCAGCCAATGGACAGGGAACACTGAAGCTTTCTTT
>.|TRBV6-1|.|TRBJ2-6
CASSGAFSGANVLTF
TGTGCCAGCAGTGGCGCGTTCTCTGGGGCCAACGTCCTGACTTTC
>.|TRBV21-1|.|TRBJ1-5
CASSEPGQGPNQPQHF
TGTGCCAGCAGCGAACCGGGACAGGGACCGAATCAGCCCCAGCATTTT
>.|TRBV7-2|.|TRBJ1-2
CASSPAGGNYGYTF
TGTGCCAGCAGCCCCGCCGGGGGGAACTATGGCTACACCTTC
>.|TRBV25-1|.|TRBJ2-5
CASTGLPGTQYF
TGTGCCAGCACTGGACTGCCGGGGACCCAGTACTTC
>.|TRBV6-1|TRBD2|TRBJ2-2
CASVQGLASGELFF
TGTGCCAGCGTCCAGGGACTAGCTTCCGGGGAGCTGTTTTTT
>.|TRBV18|TRBD1|TRBJ1-1
CATNLRQGNTEAFF
TGTGCCACCAACTTGAGACAGGGTAACACTGAAGCTTTCTTT
>.|TRBV10-1|.|TRBJ1-4
CASSRGEAGLGEEKLFF
TGCGCCAGCAGTCGAGGAGAGGCGGGTTTGGGTGAGGAAAAACTGTTTTTT
>once|TRBV4-1|.|TRBJ2-7
CASSQERQSGWEQYF
TGCGCCAGCAGCCAGGAACGACAGAGCGGGTGGGAGCAGTACTTC
>.|TRBV5-4|.|TRBJ2-3
CASSLGGESTDTQYF
TGTGCCAGCAGCTTGGGAGGCGAAAGCACAGATACGCAGTATTTT
>.|TRBV29-1|TRBD1|TRBJ2-4
CSVQDREDIQYF
TGCAGCGTACAGGACAGGGAAGACATTCAGTACTTC
>.|TRBV5-1|TRBD2|TRBJ2-1
CASSPGGADNEQFF
TGCGCCAGCAGCCCGGGGGGGGCCGATAATGAGCAGTTCTTC
>.|TRBV28|.|TRBJ1-5
CASSPTVNSNQPQHF
TGTGCCAGCAGCCCGACTGTAAATAGCAATCAGCCCCAGCATTTT
>.|TRBV25-1|TRBD1|TRBJ2-3
CASSPTGTGIDTQYF
TGTGCCAGCAGTCCCACAGGGACAGGGATAGATACGCAGTATTTT
>.|TRBV4-1|.|TRBJ1-5
CASSQVGSNQPQHF
TGCGCCAGCAGCCAAGTGGGCAGCAATCAGCCCCAGCATTTT